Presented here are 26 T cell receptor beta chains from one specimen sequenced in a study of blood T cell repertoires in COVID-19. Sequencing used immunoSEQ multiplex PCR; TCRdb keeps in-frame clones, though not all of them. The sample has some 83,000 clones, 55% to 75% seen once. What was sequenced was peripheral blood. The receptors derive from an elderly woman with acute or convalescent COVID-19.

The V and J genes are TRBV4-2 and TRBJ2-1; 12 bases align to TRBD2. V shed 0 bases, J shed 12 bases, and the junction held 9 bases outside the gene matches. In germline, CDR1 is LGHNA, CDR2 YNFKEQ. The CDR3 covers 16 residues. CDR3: CASSQDVASGGAGQFF. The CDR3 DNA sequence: TGTGCCAGCAGCCAAGATGTCGCTAGCGGGGGGGCGGGGCAGTTCTTC.

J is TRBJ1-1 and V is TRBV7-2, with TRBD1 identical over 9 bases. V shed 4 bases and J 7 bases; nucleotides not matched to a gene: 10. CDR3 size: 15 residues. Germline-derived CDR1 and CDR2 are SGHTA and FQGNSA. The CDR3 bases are TGTGCCAGCAGCTGGGATAGGACAGGGGACAATGAAGCTTTCTTT. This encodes CASSWDRTGDNEAFF.

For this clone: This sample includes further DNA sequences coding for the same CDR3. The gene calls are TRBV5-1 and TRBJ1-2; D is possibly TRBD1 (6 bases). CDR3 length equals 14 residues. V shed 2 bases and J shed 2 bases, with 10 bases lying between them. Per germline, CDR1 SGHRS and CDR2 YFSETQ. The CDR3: CASSFGDTNYGYTF. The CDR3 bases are TGCGCCAGCAGCTTTGGGGACACAAACTATGGCTACACCTTC.

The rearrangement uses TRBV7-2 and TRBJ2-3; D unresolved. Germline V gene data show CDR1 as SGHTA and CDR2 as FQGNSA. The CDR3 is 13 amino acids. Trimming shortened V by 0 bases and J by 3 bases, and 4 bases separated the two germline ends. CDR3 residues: CASSLARTDTQYF. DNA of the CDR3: TGTGCCAGCAGCTTAGCGAGGACAGATACGCAGTATTTT.

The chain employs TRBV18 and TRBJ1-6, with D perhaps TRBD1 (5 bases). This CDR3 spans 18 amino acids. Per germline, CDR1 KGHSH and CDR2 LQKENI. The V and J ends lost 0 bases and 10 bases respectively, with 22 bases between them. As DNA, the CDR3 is TGTGCCAGCTCACCACCGGGAACACATAGCTCCCCAGGGTCACCCCTCCACTTT. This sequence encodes CASSPPGTHSSPGSPLHF.

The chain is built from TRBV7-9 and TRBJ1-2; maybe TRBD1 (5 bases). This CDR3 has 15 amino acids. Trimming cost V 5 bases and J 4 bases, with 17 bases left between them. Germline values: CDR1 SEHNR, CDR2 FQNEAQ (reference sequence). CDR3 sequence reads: CASSLLGRSRYGYTF. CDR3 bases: TGTGCCAGCAGCCTACTGGGGCGGTCTCGCTATGGCTACACCTTC.

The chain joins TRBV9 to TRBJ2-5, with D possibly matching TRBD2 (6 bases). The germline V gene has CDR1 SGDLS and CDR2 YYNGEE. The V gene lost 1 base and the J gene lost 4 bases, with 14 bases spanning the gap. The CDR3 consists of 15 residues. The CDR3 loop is CASSVNQGGGETQYF. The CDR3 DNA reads TGTGCCAGCAGCGTAAACCAGGGAGGCGGAGAGACCCAGTACTTC.

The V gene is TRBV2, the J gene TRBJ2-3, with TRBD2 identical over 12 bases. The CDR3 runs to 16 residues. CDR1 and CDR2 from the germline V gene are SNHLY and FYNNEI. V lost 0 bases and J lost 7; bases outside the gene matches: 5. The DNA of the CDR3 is TGTGCCAGCAGTGAAGCGCTTACTAGCGGGGGGCATACGCAGTATTTT. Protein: CASSEALTSGGHTQYF.

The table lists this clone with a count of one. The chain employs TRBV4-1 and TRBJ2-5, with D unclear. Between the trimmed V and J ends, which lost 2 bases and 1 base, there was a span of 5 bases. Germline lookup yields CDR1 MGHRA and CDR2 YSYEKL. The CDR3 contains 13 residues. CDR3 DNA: TGCGCCAGCAGCCAAATCTTCCAAGAGACCCAGTACTTC. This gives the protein CASSQIFQETQYF.

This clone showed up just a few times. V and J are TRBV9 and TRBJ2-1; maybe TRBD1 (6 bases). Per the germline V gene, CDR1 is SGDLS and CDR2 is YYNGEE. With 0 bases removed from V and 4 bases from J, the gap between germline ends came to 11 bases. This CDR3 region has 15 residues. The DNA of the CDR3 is TGTGCCAGCAGCGTAGAGACAGGAACATACAATGAGCAGTTCTTC. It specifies CASSVETGTYNEQFF.

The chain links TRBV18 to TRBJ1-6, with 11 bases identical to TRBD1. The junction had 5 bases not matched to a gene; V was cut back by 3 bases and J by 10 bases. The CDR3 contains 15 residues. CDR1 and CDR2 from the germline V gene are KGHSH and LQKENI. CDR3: CASSPNRDRGSPLHF. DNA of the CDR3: TGTGCCAGCTCACCCAACCGGGACAGGGGGTCACCCCTCCACTTT.

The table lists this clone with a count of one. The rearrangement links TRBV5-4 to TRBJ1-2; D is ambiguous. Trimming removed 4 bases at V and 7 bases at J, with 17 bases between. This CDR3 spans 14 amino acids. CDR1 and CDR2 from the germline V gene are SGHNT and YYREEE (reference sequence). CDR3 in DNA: TGTGCCAGCAGCCCTAACCAGGCCCGGGGTGGCTACACCTTC. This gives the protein CASSPNQARGGYTF.

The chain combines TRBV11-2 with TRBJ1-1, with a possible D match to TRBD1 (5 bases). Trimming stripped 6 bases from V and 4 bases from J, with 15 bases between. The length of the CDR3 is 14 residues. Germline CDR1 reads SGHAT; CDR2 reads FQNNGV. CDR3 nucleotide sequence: TGTGCCAGCAGTCTGGACATCCGTACCACTGAAGCTTTCTTT. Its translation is CASSLDIRTTEAFF.

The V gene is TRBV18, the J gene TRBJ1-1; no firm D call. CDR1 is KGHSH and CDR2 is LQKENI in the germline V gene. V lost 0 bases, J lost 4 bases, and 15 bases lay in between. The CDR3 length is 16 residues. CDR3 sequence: CASSPPGTGSTTEAFF. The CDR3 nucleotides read TGTGCCAGCTCACCACCTGGTACCGGGTCGACCACTGAAGCTTTCTTT.

This CDR3 reads CAIRPQGARGELFF. For the CDR3, the DNA is TGTGCCATCAGGCCACAGGGGGCCAGAGGGGAGCTGTTTTTT. The gene calls are TRBV10-3 and TRBJ2-2; TRBD1 matches at 9 bases. Germline loops: CDR1 ENHRY, CDR2 SYGVKD. The J segment lost 8 bases and the V segment lost 6 bases, leaving 7 bases of the junction unmatched. The CDR3 consists of 14 residues.

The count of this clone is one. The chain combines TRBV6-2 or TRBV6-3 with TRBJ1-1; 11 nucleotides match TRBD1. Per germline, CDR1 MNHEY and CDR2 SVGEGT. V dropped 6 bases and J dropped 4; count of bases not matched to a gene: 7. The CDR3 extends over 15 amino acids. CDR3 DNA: TGTGCCAGCAGCTGGACAGGGGGCTTAGGCACTGAAGCTTTCTTT. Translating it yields CASSWTGGLGTEAFF.

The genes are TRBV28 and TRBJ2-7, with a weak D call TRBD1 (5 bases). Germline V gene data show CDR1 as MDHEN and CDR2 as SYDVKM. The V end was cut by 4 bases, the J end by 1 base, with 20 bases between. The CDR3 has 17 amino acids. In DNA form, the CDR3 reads TGTGCCAGCAGTTCAGTGTTCGACAGCCGCCTTTCCTACGAGCAGTACTTC. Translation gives CASSSVFDSRLSYEQYF.

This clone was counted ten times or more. The CDR3 sequence: CASSPTGAKENTEAFF. In DNA, the CDR3 is TGCGCCAGCAGCCCTACAGGGGCCAAGGAGAACACTGAAGCTTTCTTT. The rearrangement joins TRBV23-1 to TRBJ1-1; TRBD1 matches 7 bases. TRBV23-1 is annotated as an ORF whose role is uncertain. The CDR3 consists of 16 residues. Trimming at V came to 6 bases and at J to 1 base, leaving 11 bases not matched to a gene.

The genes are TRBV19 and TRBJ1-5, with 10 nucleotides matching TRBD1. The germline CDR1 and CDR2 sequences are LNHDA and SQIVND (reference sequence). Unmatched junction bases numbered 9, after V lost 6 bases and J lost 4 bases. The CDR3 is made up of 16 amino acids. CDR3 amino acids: CASSFQGQGINQPQHF. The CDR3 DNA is TGTGCCAGTAGCTTTCAGGGACAGGGGATTAATCAGCCCCAGCATTTT.

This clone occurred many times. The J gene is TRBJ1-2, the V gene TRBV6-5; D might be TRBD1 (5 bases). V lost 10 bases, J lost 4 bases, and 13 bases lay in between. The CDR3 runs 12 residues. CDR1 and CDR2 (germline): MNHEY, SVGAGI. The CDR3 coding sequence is TGTGCCACGCAAACAGGTCCCTATGGCTACACCTTC. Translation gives CATQTGPYGYTF.

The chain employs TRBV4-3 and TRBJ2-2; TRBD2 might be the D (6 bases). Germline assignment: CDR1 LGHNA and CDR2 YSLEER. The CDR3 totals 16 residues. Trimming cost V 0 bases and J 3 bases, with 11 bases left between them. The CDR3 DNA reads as TGCGCCAGCAGCCAAGATCCCCCGGGGGACACCGGGGAGCTGTTTTTT. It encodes CASSQDPPGDTGELFF.

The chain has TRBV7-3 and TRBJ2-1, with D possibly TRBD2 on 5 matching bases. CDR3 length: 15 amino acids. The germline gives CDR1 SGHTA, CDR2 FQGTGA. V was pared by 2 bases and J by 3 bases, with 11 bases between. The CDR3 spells CASSLLGAGYNEQFF. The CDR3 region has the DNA TGTGCCAGCAGCTTATTAGGCGCGGGCTACAATGAGCAGTTCTTC.

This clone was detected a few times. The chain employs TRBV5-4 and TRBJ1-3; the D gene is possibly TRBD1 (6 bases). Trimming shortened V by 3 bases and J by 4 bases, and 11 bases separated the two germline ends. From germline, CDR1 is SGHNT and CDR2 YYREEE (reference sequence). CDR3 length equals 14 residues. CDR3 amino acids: CASSSYRDGNTIYF. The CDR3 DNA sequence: TGTGCCAGCAGCTCTTACAGGGACGGAAACACCATATATTTT.

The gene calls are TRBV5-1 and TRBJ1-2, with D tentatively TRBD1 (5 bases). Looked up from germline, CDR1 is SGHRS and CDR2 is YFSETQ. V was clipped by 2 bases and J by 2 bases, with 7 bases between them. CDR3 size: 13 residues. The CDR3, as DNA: TGCGCCAGCAGCTTTCAGGGAAACTATGGCTACACCTTC. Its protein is CASSFQGNYGYTF.

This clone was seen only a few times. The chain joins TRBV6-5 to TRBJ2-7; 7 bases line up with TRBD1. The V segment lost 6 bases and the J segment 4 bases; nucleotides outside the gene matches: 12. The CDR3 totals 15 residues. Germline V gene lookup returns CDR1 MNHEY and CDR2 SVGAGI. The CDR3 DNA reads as TGTGCCAGCAGATCCTGGGACAGTAGGAATTACGAGCAGTACTTC. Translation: CASRSWDSRNYEQYF.

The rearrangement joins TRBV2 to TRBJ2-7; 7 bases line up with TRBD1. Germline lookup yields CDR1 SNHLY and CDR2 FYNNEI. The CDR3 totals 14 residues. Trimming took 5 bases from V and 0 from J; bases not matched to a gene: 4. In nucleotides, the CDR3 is TGTGCCAGCAGTACCGGGACAGTCTCCTACGAGCAGTACTTC. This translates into CASSTGTVSYEQYF.